A selection of T cell receptor beta chains follows, all from one sample in a study of T cell responses to AZD1222 COVID-19 vaccine. Only in-frame clones appear in the TCRdb table, and some are missing; sequencing was by immunoSEQ multiplex PCR. The sample yields over 85,000 clones, almost 90% seen once. The sequences come from peripheral blood, collected on day 0 of AZD1222 vaccination. Receptor source: an adult in good health. Each CDR3 is given with its conserved first and last residue. Fields, in order: D gene, clone size, J gene, V gene, CDR3 DNA, CDR3 protein. A D gene is named only where the DNA matches it firmly. Clone size is given for some rows only: seen once, a few or many times, or a class if the clone is expanded.

-,-,TRBJ1-2,TRBV6-2/TRBV6-3,TGTGCCAGCAGTCTCCTCCAGGGATTTGGCTACACCTTC,CASSLLQGFGYTF
-,-,TRBJ2-1,TRBV9,TGTGCCAGCAGCCTATTCGGGACCAGGAGCTCCTACAATGAGCAGTTCTTC,CASSLFGTRSSYNEQFF
-,-,TRBJ1-1,TRBV18,TGTGCCAGCTCAAGGCCGAACACTGAAGCTTTCTTT,CASSRPNTEAFF
TRBD2,-,TRBJ2-3,TRBV7-9,TGTGCCAGCAGCCCTAGCGGGGGGGTCACAGATACGCAGTATTTT,CASSPSGGVTDTQYF
-,-,TRBJ2-3,TRBV13,TGTGCCAGCAGCCTGGGACGACTGGCAGATACGCAGTATTTT,CASSLGRLADTQYF
TRBD2,few,TRBJ2-7,TRBV4-3,TGCGCCAGCAGCCAACGTAGCGGGGGGGCTGTGGAGCAGTACTTC,CASSQRSGGAVEQYF
-,-,TRBJ2-5,TRBV12-3/TRBV12-4,TGTGCCAGCAGGAGGACCTTGGAGACCCAGTACTTC,CASRRTLETQYF
-,-,TRBJ2-5,TRBV6-4,TGTGCCAGCAGTGACTCGCGCACGACGACCCAGTACTTC,CASSDSRTTTQYF
TRBD1,-,TRBJ2-3,TRBV19,TGTGCCAGTAGTTCGCTCCCGGGACAGAGATCAGATACGCAGTATTTT,CASSSLPGQRSDTQYF
-,-,TRBJ2-3,TRBV28,TGTGCCAGCATGGGCAGCCCCACAGATACGCAGTATTTT,CASMGSPTDTQYF
-,few,TRBJ2-5,TRBV6-5,TGTGCCAGCAACACACGGGGAGAGACCCAGTACTTC,CASNTRGETQYF
TRBD2,-,TRBJ2-5,TRBV28,TGTGCCAGCAGTTGGAGAGCGGGGAAGGGAGAGACCCAGTACTTC,CASSWRAGKGETQYF
-,-,TRBJ2-3,TRBV6-2/TRBV6-3,TGTGCCAGCAGTTACTCGATAGGAGTGACAGATACGCAGTATTTT,CASSYSIGVTDTQYF
-,few,TRBJ1-6,TRBV4-3,TGCGCCAGCAGCCAAGATAAAGTCCTTAATTCACCCCTCCACTTT,CASSQDKVLNSPLHF
TRBD1,-,TRBJ1-6,TRBV10-3,TGTGCCATCAGTGCTCACAGGGGATTGGATTCACCCCTCCACTTT,CAISAHRGLDSPLHF
-,-,TRBJ2-5,TRBV24-1,TGTGCCACCCAGATACGGGGGGCGTGGGAGACCCAGTACTTC,CATQIRGAWETQYF
-,-,TRBJ1-2,TRBV6-5,TGTGCCAGCAGTCCCGGGACGATGGGGAACTATGGCTACACCTTC,CASSPGTMGNYGYTF
-,few,TRBJ2-5,TRBV15,TGTGCCACCAGGCGGGAACTTCCACCCCAAGAGACCCAGTACTTC,CATRRELPPQETQYF
TRBD2,-,TRBJ2-7,TRBV27,TGTGCCAGCAGCGAGTATGGGACGGGAGGCTCCTACGAGCAGTACTTC,CASSEYGTGGSYEQYF
-,-,TRBJ2-3,TRBV6-4,TGTGCCAGCAGTGACGGGCGGGGGCCTACAGATACGCAGTATTTT,CASSDGRGPTDTQYF
-,-,TRBJ2-2,TRBV5-4,TGTGCCAGCAGCTTGAATGCCCCGAACACCGGGGAGCTGTTTTTT,CASSLNAPNTGELFF
-,-,TRBJ1-2,TRBV6-2/TRBV6-3,TGTGCCAGCAGTTACTGGCTGGGGTCGGATGGCTACACCTTC,CASSYWLGSDGYTF
-,-,TRBJ1-5,TRBV5-4,TGTGCCAGCAGCTTAGGGCCTAGCAATCAGCCCCAGCATTTT,CASSLGPSNQPQHF
-,-,TRBJ1-5,TRBV10-3,TGTGCCATCAGTGCATCCGGGGTGGGTAATCAGCCCCAGCATTTT,CAISASGVGNQPQHF
-,many,TRBJ2-7,TRBV11-2,TGTGCCAGCAGCTTAGGTCTAACCTACGAGCAGTACTTC,CASSLGLTYEQYF
-,-,TRBJ1-2,TRBV6-5,TGTGCCAGCAGTTACTCGAGAGGCGGTGGCTACACCTTC,CASSYSRGGGYTF
TRBD1,-,TRBJ1-2,TRBV29-1,TGCAGCGCCCCACCGACAGGGACGAACTATGGCTACACCTTC,CSAPPTGTNYGYTF
-,-,TRBJ2-7,TRBV2,TGTGCCGGGGGTGATCGGGAACCCTACGAGCAGTACTTC,CAGGDREPYEQYF
TRBD2,once,TRBJ2-1,TRBV7-2,TGTGCCAGCAGCCTGGGACTAGCGAGCAATGAGCAGTTCTTC,CASSLGLASNEQFF
-,-,TRBJ1-2,TRBV5-1,TGCGCCAGCAGCTTAGATACAGGGTACTATGGCTACACCTTC,CASSLDTGYYGYTF
-,-,TRBJ2-4,TRBV6-1,TGTGCCAGCAGTGAAGCAGGGACCAAAAACATTCAGTACTTC,CASSEAGTKNIQYF
TRBD2,-,TRBJ2-3,TRBV29-1,TGCAGCGTTGAAAAGGGACTAGCGGGGGGGCCTGCGACAGATACGCAGTATTTT,CSVEKGLAGGPATDTQYF
TRBD2,-,TRBJ2-5,TRBV11-2,TGTGCCAGCAGCCCGACTAGCGGCTACCTCCAAGAGACCCAGTACTTC,CASSPTSGYLQETQYF
-,-,TRBJ1-2,TRBV7-9,TGTGCCAGCAGCTTAGCTGGTGGGATGAGCGGCTACACCTTC,CASSLAGGMSGYTF
-,-,TRBJ1-2,TRBV10-3,TGTGCCATCAGTGAGTCGAGGGGAGCAGGGAACTATGGCTACACCTTC,CAISESRGAGNYGYTF
-,-,TRBJ2-3,TRBV11-3,TGTGCCAGCAGCTGGGCCAGCGGGAGCACAGATACGCAGTATTTT,CASSWASGSTDTQYF
-,-,TRBJ2-7,TRBV29-1,TGCAGCGTTGAGAGGCCAAACAGGGTTGGCGAGCAGTACTTC,CSVERPNRVGEQYF
TRBD2,-,TRBJ2-1,TRBV28,TGTGCCAGCAGTTTACCCCCTAGCGGGACCCACAATGAGCAGTTCTTC,CASSLPPSGTHNEQFF
TRBD1,-,TRBJ2-3,TRBV7-9,TGTGCCAGCAGCTTAGCCAGGGGGCCGACGGGTACGCAGTATTTT,CASSLARGPTGTQYF
-,-,TRBJ1-4,TRBV7-9,TGTGCCAGCAGCTTACAACAGCTTAATGAAAAACTGTTTTTT,CASSLQQLNEKLFF
-,-,TRBJ2-3,TRBV19,TGTGCCAGTGGCGGGACGCCTAGCACAGATACGCAGTATTTT,CASGGTPSTDTQYF
-,-,TRBJ2-5,TRBV29-1,TGCAGCGCCTTCGGGACGATCCAAGAGACCCAGTACTTC,CSAFGTIQETQYF
TRBD1,-,TRBJ1-2,TRBV12-3/TRBV12-4,TGTGCCAGCAGTTTAGCGCAGGGACAGAACACCTTC,CASSLAQGQNTF
-,-,TRBJ1-1,TRBV19,TGTGCCAGTACCGAGCAGCTGAACACTGAAGCTTTCTTT,CASTEQLNTEAFF
TRBD1,once,TRBJ2-7,TRBV6-5,TGTGCCAGCACTCCCCCGGGACAGCCCTACGAGCAGTACTTC,CASTPPGQPYEQYF
TRBD1,-,TRBJ2-1,TRBV27,TGTGCCAGCAGTCTAACTCCGGGACAGGGAAATGAGCAGTTCTTC,CASSLTPGQGNEQFF
-,few,TRBJ1-2,TRBV3-1/TRBV3-2,TGTGCCAGCAGCCAAGATCGAGGGAATGTCTACACCTTC,CASSQDRGNVYTF
TRBD1,-,TRBJ2-1,TRBV5-1,TGCGCCAGCAGCTTAAACCGGGACAGAGCCTACAATGAGCAGTTCTTC,CASSLNRDRAYNEQFF
-,-,TRBJ1-5,TRBV4-3,TGCGCCAGCAGCCAAGCGGAGGGCAGCCATAATCAGCCCCAGCATTTT,CASSQAEGSHNQPQHF
-,-,TRBJ1-3,TRBV6-5,TGTGCCAGCAGTTACGCAGCACAGGGAGGAAACACCATATATTTT,CASSYAAQGGNTIYF
-,-,TRBJ1-3,TRBV2,TGTGCCAGCAGTGAGGGGGGCTTCGGAGGAAACACCATATATTTT,CASSEGGFGGNTIYF
-,few,TRBJ1-5,TRBV4-3,TGCGCCAGCAGCCAAGATCGGGAGGGCTATCAGCCCCAGCATTTT,CASSQDREGYQPQHF
-,-,TRBJ1-4,TRBV6-2/TRBV6-3,TGTGCCAGCAGTTGGGCACGCCTAAGCCGGGGCGAAAGAAATGAAAAACTGTTTTTT,CASSWARLSRGERNEKLFF
-,-,TRBJ2-7,TRBV4-1,TGCGCCAGCAGCCAAGAGGCGAGGTACGAGCAGTACTTC,CASSQEARYEQYF
TRBD1,-,TRBJ1-6,TRBV4-1,TGCGCCAGCAGCCAAGACCAGGGGGGAAGCTACTCCTATAATTCACCCCTCCACTTT,CASSQDQGGSYSYNSPLHF
-,-,TRBJ2-5,TRBV11-3,TGTGCCAGCAGCGCTAGCCAGGGACAAGAGACCCAGTACTTC,CASSASQGQETQYF
TRBD2,-,TRBJ2-3,TRBV4-1,TGCGCCAGCAGCAATAGCGGGGGGGCTATTTGGACAGATACGCAGTATTTT,CASSNSGGAIWTDTQYF
-,-,TRBJ2-7,TRBV12-3/TRBV12-4,TGTGCCAGCAGTCGAGCGGAACCCTACGAGCAGTACTTC,CASSRAEPYEQYF
-,-,TRBJ2-7,TRBV7-2,TGTGCCAGCAGCTTAGGGGGGGATTACGAGCAGTACTTC,CASSLGGDYEQYF